Presented here are 29 T cell receptor beta chains from one specimen sequenced in a study of blood T cell repertoires in COVID-19. Produced via immunoSEQ multiplex PCR; TCRdb's table is partial and in-frame only. The sample carries about 210,000 clones, around 81% recorded once. Sequencing input: PBMCs or T cells enriched from blood (not recorded which). Source of these receptors: a man aged 30 to 45 with acute COVID-19.

The chain combines TRBV6-1 with TRBJ2-2; D gene unclear. The V and J ends lost 7 bases and 0 bases respectively, with 6 bases between them. This CDR3 spans 13 amino acids. The germline V gene has CDR1 MNHNS and CDR2 SASEGT. This CDR3 is CASTRANTGELFF. The CDR3 nucleotides read TGTGCCAGCACACGGGCGAACACCGGGGAGCTGTTTTTT.

This chain joins TRBV28 and TRBJ1-3; 7 bases map to TRBD1. The length of the CDR3 is 14 residues. Germline assignment: CDR1 MDHEN and CDR2 SYDVKM. The V segment lost 4 bases and the J segment 4 bases; nucleotides outside the gene matches: 4. In DNA form, the CDR3 reads TGTGCCAGCAGTTCGGGACAGTCAGGAAACACCATATATTTT. This codes for CASSSGQSGNTIYF.

The gene calls are TRBV6-5 and TRBJ2-2; D is unclear. CDR3 length: 12 amino acids. Per germline, CDR1 MNHEY and CDR2 SVGAGI. Trimming pared 9 bases from V and 5 bases from J, leaving 10 bases between. The CDR3 region is CASSAGTGELFF. For the CDR3, the DNA is TGTGCCAGTTCAGCAGGAACCGGGGAGCTGTTTTTT.

The chain has TRBV30 and TRBJ1-2, with D perhaps TRBD1 (5 bases). The V gene's germline CDR1 is GTSNPN and CDR2 SVGIG (reference sequence). The CDR3 has 12 residues. Trimming took off 1 base at V and 8 bases at J, with 11 bases between the two ends. CDR3 nucleotides: TGTGCCTGGAGTGCCAGGGTTGAAGGCTACACCTTC. This codes for CAWSARVEGYTF. Full variable domain (remainder filled in from reference TRBV30 and TRBJ1-2): SQTIHQWPATLVQPVGSPLSLECTVEGTSNPNLYWYRQAAGRGLQLLFYSVGIGQISSEVPQNLSASRPQDRQFILSSKKLLLSDSGFYLCAWSARVEGYTFGSGTRLTVV.

The chain is built from TRBV3-1 (or the pseudogene TRBV3-2) and TRBJ2-7; D gene ambiguous. This CDR3 is 13 amino acids long. V lost 0 bases and J lost 12, with 15 bases in between. Per germline, CDR1 LGHDT and CDR2 YNNKEL (reference sequence). DNA for the CDR3: TGTGCCAGCAGCCAAGATCAGGTTACAGTCCCGTACTTC. Protein: CASSQDQVTVPYF.

This sequence joins TRBV5-1 and TRBJ1-5; D is perhaps TRBD1 (6 bases). Germline assignment: CDR1 SGHRS and CDR2 YFSETQ. The CDR3 extends over 16 amino acids. Between the trimmed V and J ends, which lost 3 bases and 5 bases, there was a span of 18 bases. The CDR3: CASSSAGQRKHQPQHF. CDR3 bases: TGCGCCAGCAGCTCGGCAGGACAGAGGAAGCATCAGCCCCAGCATTTT.

The rearrangement links TRBV6-5 to TRBJ1-6, with D perhaps matching TRBD1 (5 bases). Germline V CDR1 and CDR2: MNHEY, SVGAGI. V was cut by 4 bases and J by 14 bases, with 15 bases left in between. The CDR3 runs to 13 residues. In DNA form, the CDR3 reads TGTGCCAGCAGTTCCGTCGGGGGGGGAACCCTCCACTTT. This codes for CASSSVGGGTLHF.

The chain uses TRBV19 and TRBJ2-1; TRBD1 matches 8 bases. The junction had 6 bases not matched to a gene; V was cut back by 2 bases and J by 3 bases. The CDR3 totals 16 residues. CDR1 LNHDA and CDR2 SQIVND come from the germline V gene (reference sequence). The CDR3 is CASSIRPGGIYNEQFF. The DNA for the CDR3 is TGTGCCAGTAGTATACGGCCAGGGGGCATCTACAATGAGCAGTTCTTC.

This clone came up once. V and J are TRBV24-1 and TRBJ2-3; 13 positions agree with TRBD2. This CDR3 region has 17 residues. Germline V gives CDR1 KGHDR, CDR2 SFDVKD. The ends lost 3 bases at V and 5 bases at J; junction bases unmatched: 7. DNA for the CDR3: TGTGCCACCAGTGATCCAACTAGCGGGGGGGCAGGAGATACGCAGTATTTT. Translation gives CATSDPTSGGAGDTQYF.

V gene TRBV2 combines with J gene TRBJ2-3, with D possibly TRBD2 on 6 matching bases. The CDR3 has 14 amino acids. Deletions cut 7 bases from V and 2 bases from J, with 13 bases between. CDR1 and CDR2 (germline): SNHLY, FYNNEI. The DNA for the CDR3 is TGTGCCAGCAAGGGCGGGGTTTTCACAGATACGCAGTATTTT. It translates to CASKGGVFTDTQYF. Supplemented by reference TRBV2 and TRBJ2-3, the full variable domain reads EPEVTQTPSHQVTQMGQEVILRCVPISNHLYFYWYRQILGQKVEFLVSFYNNEISEKSEIFDDQFSVERPDGSNFTLKIRSTKLEDSAMYFCASKGGVFTDTQYFGPGTRLTVL.

This clone showed up just once. V and J are TRBV4-1 and TRBJ1-1; perhaps TRBD1 as D (5 bases). The CDR3 runs 14 residues. From germline, CDR1 is MGHRA and CDR2 YSYEKL. The V gene lost 0 bases and the J gene lost 4 bases, with 9 bases spanning the gap. The CDR3 reads CASSQDQGSTEAFF. The CDR3 DNA follows: TGCGCCAGCAGCCAAGATCAGGGTTCCACTGAAGCTTTCTTT.

This clone was found once. The J gene is TRBJ2-5, the V gene TRBV27; D might be TRBD2 (6 bases). The ends were cut back, 4 bases at V and 6 bases at J, with 12 bases in the middle. Germline-derived CDR1 and CDR2 are MNHEY and SMNVEV (reference sequence). This CDR3 comprises 13 residues. Here the CDR3 reads CASSSGLLKTQYF. CDR3 sequence (DNA): TGTGCCAGCAGTTCGGGACTTCTGAAGACCCAGTACTTC.

This chain joins TRBV6-5 and TRBJ1-2; TRBD1 matches 8 bases. Unmatched junction bases numbered 13, after V lost 6 bases and J lost 7 bases. This CDR3 has 15 amino acids. Germline V gives CDR1 MNHEY, CDR2 SVGAGI. The CDR3 reads CASRSRQGWVAGYTF. For the CDR3, the DNA is TGTGCCAGCAGGAGTAGACAGGGGTGGGTCGCTGGCTACACCTTC.

The rearrangement uses TRBV5-3 and TRBJ1-3; D is unclear. TRBV5-3 is given ORF status, its function remaining uncertain. There are 17 residues in the CDR3. Trimming took off 1 base at V and 7 bases at J, with 21 bases between the two ends. The CDR3 sequence: CARSLRYRWMRENTIYF. The DNA of the CDR3 is TGTGCCAGAAGCTTGCGCTATCGGTGGATGAGGGAGAACACCATATATTTT.

The rearrangement joins TRBV9 to TRBJ1-6; TRBD1 agrees at 10 bases. Germline loops: CDR1 SGDLS, CDR2 YYNGEE. CDR3 length: 18 residues. Trimming removed 0 bases from V and 10 bases from J; junction bases left unmatched: 13. Written as DNA, the CDR3 is TGTGCCAGCAGCGTAGGGTTGTCAACGGGACAGGGGAGCTCACCCCTCCACTTT. As protein: CASSVGLSTGQGSSPLHF. Combining the CDR3 with reference TRBV9 and TRBJ1-6 gives the whole variable domain DSGVTQTPKHLITATGQRVTLRCSPRSGDLSVYWYQQSLDQGLQFLIQYYNGEERAKGNILERFSAQQFPDLHSELNLSSLELGDSALYFCASSVGLSTGQGSSPLHFGNGTRLTVT.

The chain combines TRBV6-5 with TRBJ1-2, with D hard to call. V was trimmed by 11 bases and J by 5 bases, leaving 15 bases between them. The CDR3 sequence is 12 residues long. In germline, CDR1 is MNHEY, CDR2 SVGAGI. CDR3 bases: TGTGCCGCTCGAGAGGGATGGTATGGCTACACCTTC. Encoded protein: CAAREGWYGYTF.

The chain uses TRBV5-6 and TRBJ2-1; 11 nucleotides align to TRBD2. The V gene's germline CDR1 is SGHDT and CDR2 YYEEEE. J was trimmed by 5 bases and V by 3 bases; bases with no gene match: 4. There are 15 residues in the CDR3. CDR3 in DNA: TGTGCCAGCAGCTGGGCACTAGCGGGGGACAATGAGCAGTTCTTC. Its translation is CASSWALAGDNEQFF.

This chain connects TRBV20-1 to TRBJ2-5; D gene unclear. Trimming stripped 0 bases from V and 3 bases from J, with 2 bases between. The CDR3 extends over 11 amino acids. CDR1 DFQATT and CDR2 SNEGSKA come from the germline V gene (reference sequence). The CDR3, as DNA: TGCAGTGCTAGAGATAAAGAGACCCAGTACTTC. This gives the protein CSARDKETQYF.

The chain carries TRBV3-1 (or the pseudogene TRBV3-2) and TRBJ2-5; possible D gene TRBD1, 5 bases. Trimming took 4 bases from V and 2 from J, leaving 11 bases between them. CDR3 length: 14 residues. Germline V gene data show CDR1 as LGHDT and CDR2 as YNNKEL (reference sequence). This CDR3 reads CASSPGHLQETQYF. In nucleotides, the CDR3 is TGTGCCAGCAGCCCCGGACACCTACAAGAGACCCAGTACTTC.

This sequence joins TRBV5-6 and TRBJ1-2, with a weak D call TRBD1 (6 bases). The CDR3 consists of 17 residues. From germline, CDR1 is SGHDT and CDR2 YYEEEE. Trimming took 2 bases from V and 3 from J, leaving 20 bases between them. CDR3 amino acids: CASSLGPGQTLYYGYTF. CDR3 nucleotides: TGTGCCAGCAGCTTAGGCCCTGGACAGACGCTCTACTATGGCTACACCTTC.

The rearrangement links TRBV20-1 to TRBJ1-6; 9 nucleotides agree with TRBD1. Per germline, CDR1 DFQATT and CDR2 SNEGSKA (reference sequence). CDR3 length: 17 residues. Germline trimming cut 3 bases from V and 0 bases from J; bases unmatched to any gene: 6. The CDR3: CSASQGQGSSYNSPLHF. In DNA form, the CDR3 reads TGCAGTGCTAGTCAAGGACAGGGGAGCTCCTATAATTCACCCCTCCACTTT.

The count of this clone is one. This chain joins TRBV15 and TRBJ1-2; TRBD1 agrees at 7 bases. Trimming removed 4 bases from V and 0 bases from J; junction bases left unmatched: 8. This CDR3 region has 16 residues. Germline V gene data show CDR1 as LNHNV and CDR2 as YYDKDF (reference sequence). In DNA form, the CDR3 reads TGTGCCACCAGCAAAACGGGACAGACCCCTAACTATGGCTACACCTTC. It is translated as CATSKTGQTPNYGYTF.

The chain carries TRBV5-1 and TRBJ2-3; maybe TRBD1 (6 bases). Germline CDR1 reads SGHRS; CDR2 reads YFSETQ. V gave up 4 bases and J gave up 0 bases, with 6 bases separating them. This CDR3 is built from 13 residues. The CDR3 protein is CASSGQSTDTQYF. CDR3 nucleotides: TGCGCCAGCAGCGGACAGAGCACAGATACGCAGTATTTT.

This clone was recorded once. The rearrangement joins TRBV5-1 to TRBJ1-2; 7 nucleotides align to TRBD1. This CDR3 has 14 amino acids. V gave up 2 bases and J gave up 3 bases; unmatched junction bases: 4. Per germline, CDR1 SGHRS and CDR2 YFSETQ. The CDR3: CASSFGTEDYGYTF. The CDR3 nucleotides are TGCGCCAGCAGCTTTGGGACAGAAGACTATGGCTACACCTTC.

This chain connects TRBV9 to TRBJ1-4, with TRBD1 matching over 8 bases. The CDR3 is 14 amino acids. Germline CDR1 is SGDLS and CDR2 is YYNGEE. Unmatched junction bases numbered 9, after V lost 6 bases and J lost 8 bases. The CDR3 DNA reads TGTGCCAGCACACCGGGACAGGCCGGGGAAAAACTGTTTTTT. Encoded protein: CASTPGQAGEKLFF.

This clone occurred a few times. The chain employs TRBV6-4 and TRBJ1-1; 8 bases agree with TRBD1. This CDR3 is built from 15 residues. Germline CDR1 reads MRHNA; CDR2 reads SNTAGT. The J segment lost 7 bases and the V segment lost 0 bases, leaving 7 bases of the junction unmatched. CDR3 DNA sequence: TGTGCCAGCAGTGACTCATCAGGGGGCCTAGGTGAAGCTTTCTTT. It encodes CASSDSSGGLGEAFF.

This clone was seen only a few times. The chain uses TRBV20-1 and TRBJ1-2, with D possibly matching TRBD1 (6 bases). CDR3 size: 11 residues. Trimming pared 6 bases from V and 5 bases from J, leaving 10 bases between. CDR1 is DFQATT, CDR2 SNEGSKA, per germline (reference sequence). CDR3: CSAGHLYGYTF. CDR3 DNA sequence: TGCAGTGCGGGACACCTATATGGCTACACCTTC.

This clone was recorded many times. This sequence joins TRBV12-3 or TRBV12-4 and TRBJ2-7; D may be TRBD1 (5 bases). The CDR3 sequence is 12 residues long. Trimming shortened V by 3 bases and J by 2 bases, and 5 bases separated the two germline ends. In nucleotides, the CDR3 is TGTGCCAGCAGTTTGGACACCTACGAGCAGTACTTC. It codes for CASSLDTYEQYF.

This clone has more than one count but fewer than ten. This sequence joins TRBV25-1 and TRBJ1-6; 11 bases fit TRBD1. Germline V gene data show CDR1 as MGHDK and CDR2 as SYGVNS. J gave up 7 bases and V 3 bases, and 2 bases lay outside the gene matches. The CDR3 spans 15 residues. CDR3 in DNA: TGTGCCAGCAGTGAGGGACAGGGGGGCAATTCACCCCTCCACTTT. Encoded protein: CASSEGQGGNSPLHF.